A selection of T cell receptor beta chains follows, all from one sample in a study of PD-1 blockade in classical Hodgkin lymphoma. Profiled with immunoSEQ multiplex PCR; TCRdb holds only in-frame clones, not every one. The sample yields 25,000 to 30,000 clones, about 81% seen once. Sequenced material: peripheral blood mononuclear cells (PBMCs), taken before the second cycle of nivolumab. Source of these receptors: a human donor with classical Hodgkin lymphoma. The CDR3 runs from the conserved cysteine through the conserved F or W. The order of the fields is D gene, V gene, J gene, clone size, CDR3 length, CDR3 protein, CDR3 DNA. D genes are given only for firm matches. Some rows mark clone size as missing; the rest say once, few, many or name a class of expanded clone.

D gene: NA; V gene: TRBV7-2; J gene: TRBJ1-1; clone size: NA; CDR3 length: 14; CDR3 protein: CASSSYGGNTEAFF; CDR3 DNA: TGTGCCAGCAGCTCTTACGGGGGGAACACTGAAGCTTTCTTT
D gene: NA; V gene: TRBV30; J gene: TRBJ2-7; clone size: once; CDR3 length: 13; CDR3 protein: CAWNRGTEGEQYF; CDR3 DNA: TGTGCCTGGAACCGGGGGACAGAGGGCGAGCAGTACTTC
D gene: TRBD1; V gene: TRBV30; J gene: TRBJ1-6; clone size: NA; CDR3 length: 19; CDR3 protein: CAWSRDRGRIGRNTSPLHF; CDR3 DNA: TGTGCCTGGAGTCGGGACAGGGGAAGAATTGGTAGAAATACTTCACCCCTCCACTTT
D gene: NA; V gene: TRBV29-1; J gene: TRBJ1-2; clone size: NA; CDR3 length: 14; CDR3 protein: CSVVVPPVNYGYTF; CDR3 DNA: TGCAGCGTTGTGGTCCCACCAGTTAACTATGGCTACACCTTC
D gene: TRBD2; V gene: TRBV9; J gene: TRBJ2-5; clone size: NA; CDR3 length: 19; CDR3 protein: CASSVGVSGGTRAQETQYF; CDR3 DNA: TGTGCCAGCAGCGTAGGGGTTAGCGGGGGAACAAGGGCACAAGAGACCCAGTACTTC
D gene: TRBD1; V gene: TRBV4-3; J gene: TRBJ2-7; clone size: NA; CDR3 length: 16; CDR3 protein: CASSPYRTGEAYEQYF; CDR3 DNA: TGCGCCAGCAGCCCTTACCGGACAGGCGAAGCCTACGAGCAGTACTTC
D gene: NA; V gene: TRBV11-3; J gene: TRBJ1-1; clone size: NA; CDR3 length: 12; CDR3 protein: CASSSLYTEAFF; CDR3 DNA: TGTGCCAGCAGCTCACTATACACTGAAGCTTTCTTT
D gene: NA; V gene: TRBV7-2; J gene: TRBJ2-1; clone size: NA; CDR3 length: 13; CDR3 protein: CASNTQQYNEQFF; CDR3 DNA: TGTGCCAGCAACACCCAACAATACAATGAGCAGTTCTTC
D gene: NA; V gene: TRBV6-5; J gene: TRBJ1-4; clone size: NA; CDR3 length: 13; CDR3 protein: CASSYSGGEKLFF; CDR3 DNA: TGTGCCAGCAGTTACTCGGGAGGTGAAAAACTGTTTTTT
D gene: NA; V gene: TRBV18; J gene: TRBJ1-5; clone size: NA; CDR3 length: 13; CDR3 protein: CASSLGQTEPQHF; CDR3 DNA: TGTGCCAGCTCCCTCGGCCAAACGGAGCCCCAGCATTTT
D gene: TRBD1; V gene: TRBV27; J gene: TRBJ1-1; clone size: NA; CDR3 length: 14; CDR3 protein: CASSFAGGNTEAFF; CDR3 DNA: TGTGCCAGCAGTTTCGCAGGGGGGAACACTGAAGCTTTCTTT
D gene: NA; V gene: TRBV25-1; J gene: TRBJ2-5; clone size: NA; CDR3 length: 13; CDR3 protein: CASSEGGRETQYF; CDR3 DNA: TGTGCCAGCAGTGAGGGGGGGCGGGAGACCCAGTACTTC
D gene: TRBD1; V gene: TRBV18; J gene: TRBJ2-3; clone size: NA; CDR3 length: 15; CDR3 protein: CASSLTGGESDTQYF; CDR3 DNA: TGTGCCAGCTCACTGACAGGGGGCGAGTCAGATACGCAGTATTTT
D gene: NA; V gene: TRBV5-5; J gene: TRBJ2-7; clone size: few; CDR3 length: 13; CDR3 protein: CAPGRVFSYEQYF; CDR3 DNA: TGTGCCCCCGGCCGGGTTTTCTCCTACGAGCAGTACTTC
D gene: NA; V gene: TRBV18; J gene: TRBJ2-6; clone size: once; CDR3 length: 14; CDR3 protein: CASSRTEGANVLTF; CDR3 DNA: TGTGCCAGCTCACGGACCGAGGGGGCCAACGTCCTGACTTTC
D gene: TRBD2; V gene: TRBV6-5; J gene: TRBJ2-5; clone size: once; CDR3 length: 15; CDR3 protein: CASRPSGGTQETQYF; CDR3 DNA: TGTGCCAGCAGACCTTCGGGGGGGACCCAAGAGACCCAGTACTTC
D gene: NA; V gene: TRBV10-2; J gene: TRBJ1-4; clone size: NA; CDR3 length: 16; CDR3 protein: CASSDPYQPTNEKLFF; CDR3 DNA: TGCGCCAGCAGTGACCCATACCAACCTACTAATGAAAAACTGTTTTTT
D gene: TRBD1; V gene: TRBV10-3; J gene: TRBJ1-1; clone size: NA; CDR3 length: 15; CDR3 protein: CAISSRTGVDTEAFF; CDR3 DNA: TGTGCCATCAGTTCCCGGACAGGGGTGGATACTGAAGCTTTCTTT
D gene: NA; V gene: TRBV6-5; J gene: TRBJ1-3; clone size: NA; CDR3 length: 14; CDR3 protein: CASSPGGAGNTIYF; CDR3 DNA: TGTGCCAGCAGCCCCGGTGGGGCTGGAAACACCATATATTTT
D gene: NA; V gene: TRBV27; J gene: TRBJ1-2; clone size: NA; CDR3 length: 14; CDR3 protein: CASSRLQGNYGYTF; CDR3 DNA: TGTGCCAGCAGTCGGCTACAGGGTAACTATGGCTACACCTTC
D gene: TRBD1; V gene: TRBV18; J gene: TRBJ2-7; clone size: NA; CDR3 length: 14; CDR3 protein: CASSPPGTAYEQYF; CDR3 DNA: TGTGCCAGCTCACCCCCCGGGACAGCCTACGAGCAGTACTTC
D gene: NA; V gene: TRBV5-6; J gene: TRBJ2-7; clone size: NA; CDR3 length: 14; CDR3 protein: CASSLVGGRGEQYF; CDR3 DNA: TGTGCCAGCAGCTTAGTCGGGGGGCGCGGCGAGCAGTACTTC
D gene: NA; V gene: TRBV5-8; J gene: TRBJ2-3; clone size: NA; CDR3 length: 12; CDR3 protein: CASMYGTDTQYF; CDR3 DNA: TGTGCCAGCATGTATGGTACAGATACGCAGTATTTT
D gene: NA; V gene: TRBV4-2; J gene: TRBJ2-3; clone size: few; CDR3 length: 15; CDR3 protein: CASSQSLAMRNTQYF; CDR3 DNA: TGTGCCAGCAGCCAAAGCCTAGCAATGAGAAATACGCAGTATTTT
D gene: TRBD1; V gene: TRBV27; J gene: TRBJ2-1; clone size: NA; CDR3 length: 15; CDR3 protein: CASRNPGQGYNEQFF; CDR3 DNA: TGTGCCAGCAGGAACCCGGGACAGGGTTACAATGAGCAGTTCTTC
D gene: NA; V gene: TRBV11-2; J gene: TRBJ2-1; clone size: few; CDR3 length: 12; CDR3 protein: CASRRPYNEQFF; CDR3 DNA: TGTGCCAGCAGAAGACCCTACAATGAGCAGTTCTTC
D gene: TRBD1; V gene: TRBV15; J gene: TRBJ1-2; clone size: NA; CDR3 length: 15; CDR3 protein: CATSRAPRDSGGYTF; CDR3 DNA: TGTGCCACCAGCAGAGCCCCCCGGGACAGCGGAGGCTACACCTTC
D gene: NA; V gene: TRBV2; J gene: TRBJ1-4; clone size: NA; CDR3 length: 15; CDR3 protein: CASSEAPQFGEKLFF; CDR3 DNA: TGTGCCAGCAGTGAGGCCCCGCAGTTTGGGGAAAAACTGTTTTTT
D gene: NA; V gene: TRBV19; J gene: TRBJ2-1; clone size: few; CDR3 length: 15; CDR3 protein: CASSKGLHVYNEQFF; CDR3 DNA: TGTGCCAGTAGTAAGGGGCTTCACGTCTACAATGAGCAGTTCTTC
D gene: TRBD1; V gene: TRBV30; J gene: TRBJ2-3; clone size: NA; CDR3 length: 16; CDR3 protein: CAWSLPGTGTTDAQYF; CDR3 DNA: TGTGCCTGGAGTCTCCCCGGGACAGGGACCACAGATGCGCAGTATTTT
D gene: NA; V gene: TRBV7-9; J gene: TRBJ1-1; clone size: NA; CDR3 length: 14; CDR3 protein: CASSLEWENTEAFF; CDR3 DNA: TGTGCCAGCAGCTTGGAGTGGGAGAACACTGAAGCTTTCTTT
D gene: NA; V gene: TRBV2; J gene: TRBJ1-5; clone size: NA; CDR3 length: 14; CDR3 protein: CASRPDLWGQPQHF; CDR3 DNA: TGTGCCAGCAGGCCGGACCTTTGGGGTCAGCCCCAGCATTTT
D gene: NA; V gene: TRBV5-1; J gene: TRBJ1-1; clone size: NA; CDR3 length: 13; CDR3 protein: CASSLEADTEAFF; CDR3 DNA: TGCGCCAGCAGCTTGGAAGCCGACACTGAAGCTTTCTTT
D gene: NA; V gene: TRBV29-1; J gene: TRBJ1-4; clone size: NA; CDR3 length: 13; CDR3 protein: CSVSRDSNEKLFF; CDR3 DNA: TGCAGCGTAAGCCGGGACTCTAATGAAAAACTGTTTTTT
D gene: NA; V gene: TRBV28; J gene: TRBJ1-6; clone size: NA; CDR3 length: 16; CDR3 protein: CASSFCPAGNGSPLHF; CDR3 DNA: TGTGCCAGCAGTTTCTGTCCGGCAGGGAATGGGTCACCCCTCCACTTT
D gene: NA; V gene: TRBV4-3; J gene: TRBJ2-7; clone size: medium-sized; CDR3 length: 16; CDR3 protein: CASSQDLRGGNYEQYF; CDR3 DNA: TGCGCCAGCAGCCAAGATCTGAGGGGGGGAAACTACGAGCAGTACTTC
D gene: TRBD2; V gene: TRBV7-7; J gene: TRBJ2-1; clone size: NA; CDR3 length: 14; CDR3 protein: CASSLGLAGNEQFF; CDR3 DNA: TGTGCTAGCAGCTTAGGGCTAGCGGGGAATGAGCAGTTCTTC
D gene: TRBD1; V gene: TRBV19; J gene: TRBJ2-5; clone size: NA; CDR3 length: 15; CDR3 protein: CASSHNRGTLETQYF; CDR3 DNA: TGTGCCAGTAGTCATAACAGGGGAACTTTGGAGACCCAGTACTTC
D gene: NA; V gene: TRBV6-1; J gene: TRBJ2-2; clone size: NA; CDR3 length: 15; CDR3 protein: CASSESGGDAGELFF; CDR3 DNA: TGTGCCAGCAGTGAAAGCGGCGGGGACGCCGGGGAGCTGTTTTTT
D gene: NA; V gene: TRBV9; J gene: TRBJ1-6; clone size: NA; CDR3 length: 16; CDR3 protein: CASSSAGANYNSPLHF; CDR3 DNA: TGTGCCAGCAGCTCCGCAGGGGCTAACTATAATTCACCCCTCCACTTT
D gene: NA; V gene: TRBV7-2; J gene: TRBJ2-7; clone size: NA; CDR3 length: 13; CDR3 protein: CASSNPSSYEQYF; CDR3 DNA: TGTGCCAGCAGCAACCCTTCCTCCTACGAGCAGTACTTC
D gene: TRBD1; V gene: TRBV7-9; J gene: TRBJ1-1; clone size: NA; CDR3 length: 13; CDR3 protein: CASSFQGDTEAFF; CDR3 DNA: TGTGCCAGCAGCTTTCAGGGGGACACTGAAGCTTTCTTT
D gene: TRBD1; V gene: TRBV4-3; J gene: TRBJ2-7; clone size: NA; CDR3 length: 17; CDR3 protein: CASSQDLGAQGAYEQYF; CDR3 DNA: TGCGCCAGCAGCCAAGATCTAGGGGCACAGGGGGCCTACGAGCAGTACTTC
D gene: NA; V gene: TRBV6-6; J gene: TRBJ1-2; clone size: once; CDR3 length: 11; CDR3 protein: CASSPNYGYTF; CDR3 DNA: TGTGCCAGCAGTCCCAACTATGGCTACACCTTC
D gene: NA; V gene: TRBV11-2; J gene: TRBJ2-3; clone size: NA; CDR3 length: 14; CDR3 protein: CASSRIGGTDTQYF; CDR3 DNA: TGTGCCAGCAGCCGCATCGGGGGCACAGATACGCAGTATTTT
D gene: NA; V gene: TRBV7-3; J gene: TRBJ2-1; clone size: NA; CDR3 length: 16; CDR3 protein: CASTPTPGAPYNEQFF; CDR3 DNA: TGTGCCAGCACCCCAACCCCCGGGGCCCCCTACAATGAGCAGTTCTTC
D gene: NA; V gene: TRBV2; J gene: TRBJ2-3; clone size: NA; CDR3 length: 14; CDR3 protein: CASSESIHTDTQYF; CDR3 DNA: TGTGCCAGCAGTGAATCAATACACACAGATACGCAGTATTTT
D gene: NA; V gene: TRBV6-1; J gene: TRBJ1-4; clone size: NA; CDR3 length: 16; CDR3 protein: CASSEAAGATNEKLFF; CDR3 DNA: TGTGCCAGCAGTGAAGCCGCGGGTGCAACTAATGAAAAACTGTTTTTT
D gene: NA; V gene: TRBV6-5; J gene: TRBJ1-2; clone size: NA; CDR3 length: 14; CDR3 protein: CASSYSHGWYGYTF; CDR3 DNA: TGTGCCAGCAGTTACTCGCACGGGTGGTATGGCTACACCTTC
D gene: NA; V gene: TRBV6-1; J gene: TRBJ1-1; clone size: NA; CDR3 length: 15; CDR3 protein: CASSEEGFLGTEAFF; CDR3 DNA: TGTGCCAGCAGTGAAGAGGGGTTTTTGGGAACTGAAGCTTTCTTT
D gene: NA; V gene: TRBV10-3; J gene: TRBJ1-2; clone size: NA; CDR3 length: 12; CDR3 protein: CAISAGARRCTF; CDR3 DNA: TGTGCCATCAGTGCGGGCGCCCGGCGGTGCACCTTC
D gene: NA; V gene: TRBV5-1; J gene: TRBJ1-2; clone size: NA; CDR3 length: 13; CDR3 protein: CASSLAGSYGYTF; CDR3 DNA: TGCGCCAGCAGCTTGGCGGGCAGCTATGGCTACACCTTC
D gene: NA; V gene: TRBV9; J gene: TRBJ2-7; clone size: NA; CDR3 length: 13; CDR3 protein: CASSGRGDDEQYF; CDR3 DNA: TGTGCCAGCAGCGGAAGGGGAGACGACGAGCAGTACTTC
D gene: NA; V gene: TRBV21-1; J gene: TRBJ2-2; clone size: NA; CDR3 length: 18; CDR3 protein: CASSRTGSLIPGTGELFF; CDR3 DNA: TGTGCCAGCAGCAGGACAGGGTCTCTAATTCCGGGGACCGGGGAGCTGTTTTTT
D gene: NA; V gene: TRBV2; J gene: TRBJ1-5; clone size: NA; CDR3 length: 15; CDR3 protein: CASTREGGSNQPQHF; CDR3 DNA: TGTGCCAGCACTCGGGAGGGGGGTAGCAATCAGCCCCAGCATTTT
D gene: NA; V gene: TRBV4-2; J gene: TRBJ2-1; clone size: once; CDR3 length: 18; CDR3 protein: CASSQGPQQFLTYNEQFF; CDR3 DNA: TGTGCCAGCAGCCAAGGACCTCAACAGTTTCTTACCTACAATGAGCAGTTCTTC
D gene: NA; V gene: TRBV5-1; J gene: TRBJ2-5; clone size: NA; CDR3 length: 14; CDR3 protein: CATRPGAIQETQYF; CDR3 DNA: TGCGCCACCCGCCCGGGGGCTATCCAAGAGACCCAGTACTTC
D gene: NA; V gene: TRBV7-3; J gene: TRBJ1-3; clone size: NA; CDR3 length: 14; CDR3 protein: CASSSGTTGNTIYF; CDR3 DNA: TGTGCCAGCAGCTCCGGGACAACTGGAAACACCATATATTTT
D gene: NA; V gene: TRBV7-6; J gene: TRBJ1-2; clone size: NA; CDR3 length: 14; CDR3 protein: CASSPRAVNYGYTF; CDR3 DNA: TGTGCCAGCAGCCCACGGGCAGTCAACTATGGCTACACCTTC
D gene: NA; V gene: TRBV19; J gene: TRBJ1-5; clone size: NA; CDR3 length: 12; CDR3 protein: CASSSSYQPQHF; CDR3 DNA: TGTGCCAGTAGTTCGAGCTATCAGCCCCAGCATTTT